The 5 T cell receptor beta chains reported below all come from one sample, sequenced in a study of CD8 T cells in Susac syndrome. Random hexamers were used to reverse transcribe the RNA input (about 0.5 to 1 ug). TCRdb redid the calling of the immunoSEQ multiplex PCR reads with MiXCR, one entry per CDR3 protein. The data show roughly 100,000 distinct CDR3 sequences, approximately 95% seen once. Source material: CD8+ T cells from PBMCs. The origin of the receptors is a human donor with Susac syndrome.

This clonotype was seen once. The chain recombines TRBV20-1 with TRBJ2-7, with 9 nucleotides matching TRBD2. With V trimmed by 6 bases and J by 0 bases, 3 bases remained unmatched. The length of the CDR3 is 13 residues. Germline CDR1 reads DFQATT; CDR2 reads SNEGSKA (reference sequence). CDR3 amino acids: CSARLAASYEQYF. DNA of the CDR3: TGCAGTGCCAGACTAGCGGCCTCCTACGAGCAGTACTTC.

The chain carries TRBV4-1 and TRBJ2-2, with TRBD2 matching over 8 bases. This CDR3 comprises 15 residues. The germline CDR1 and CDR2 sequences are MGHRA and YSYEKL. The ends lost 5 bases at V and 4 bases at J; junction bases unmatched: 6. CDR3 DNA sequence: TGCGCCAGCAGCACCTCCGGGACTAGCACCGGGGAGCTGTTTTTT. Its translation is CASSTSGTSTGELFF.

The genes are TRBV27 and TRBJ2-4; D remains ambiguous. The CDR3 consists of 11 residues. Trimming left V 0 bases short and J 10 bases short, with 4 bases between. Germline CDR1 is MNHEY and CDR2 is SMNVEV (reference sequence). This CDR3 reads CASSLSGIQYF. CDR3 coding DNA: TGTGCCAGCAGTTTATCGGGTATTCAGTACTTC.

This clonotype was found a few times. The chain joins TRBV9 to TRBJ2-2; TRBD2 agrees at 9 bases. Unmatched junction bases numbered 2, after V lost 0 bases and J lost 5 bases. Germline V gives CDR1 SGDLS, CDR2 YYNGEE. The CDR3 has 15 residues. The CDR3 sequence: CASSVGGGGTGELFF. The CDR3 DNA reads as TGTGCCAGCAGCGTAGGCGGGGGGGGGACCGGGGAGCTGTTTTTT. The complete variable domain, with remaining parts taken from reference TRBV9 and TRBJ2-2, reads DSGVTQTPKHLITATGQRVTLRCSPRSGDLSVYWYQQSLDQGLQFLIQYYNGEERAKGNILERFSAQQFPDLHSELNLSSLELGDSALYFCASSVGGGGTGELFFGEGSRLTVL.

This clonotype was picked up one time. The genes are TRBV6-5 and TRBJ2-7; D is undetermined. The CDR3 runs to 13 residues. Deletions cut 0 bases from V and 6 bases from J, with 9 bases between. CDR1 and CDR2 (germline): MNHEY, SVGAGI. CDR3 in DNA: TGTGCCAGCAGTTACTCCCCCTCCGCCGAGCAGTACTTC. Residues: CASSYSPSAEQYF.